The rows below give T cell receptor beta chains drawn from one sample of a study of neoadjuvant anti-PD-1 for oral cavity cancer. The method was immunoSEQ multiplex PCR; TCRdb's version includes in-frame clones alone and lacks a portion of them. Among 15,000 or so clones listed, around 70% were seen once. The source was PBMCs, collected before nivolumab (anti-PD-1) treatment. Source of these receptors: a person aged 35-79 years with oral cavity squamous cell carcinoma. The CDR3 runs from the conserved cysteine through the conserved F or W. D genes are given only for firm matches. Part of the rows lack a size; the others show once, few, many or a class for expanded clones.

TRBV10-3	TRBJ2-6	TRBD1	-	TGTGCCACCGTGACAGGGGGCGGCTCTGGGGCCAACGTCCTGACTTTC	CATVTGGGSGANVLTF
TRBV10-2	TRBJ1-2	-	-	TGCGCCGCCGCCCCCGGTTCTAACTATGGCTACACCTTC	CAAAPGSNYGYTF
TRBV5-4	TRBJ2-7	-	-	TGTGCCAGCGCAACTTTGGGGGTTACCTACGAGCAGTACTTC	CASATLGVTYEQYF
TRBV27	TRBJ2-6	-	few	TGTGCCAGCACCCCGGTTGGAGGGGCCAACGTCCTGACTTTC	CASTPVGGANVLTF
TRBV4-1	TRBJ1-3	TRBD1	-	TGCGCCAGCAGCCAACCAGGGGGCAGGAACACCATATATTTT	CASSQPGGRNTIYF
TRBV7-9	TRBJ1-1	TRBD1	-	TGTGCCAGCAGCTTAGAGGGACAGGGCCTTCTCGAAGCTTTCTTT	CASSLEGQGLLEAFF
TRBV6-1	TRBJ2-7	TRBD2	-	TGTGCCAGCAGTGAGGGGACTAGCGGGTATCAATACGAGCAGTACTTC	CASSEGTSGYQYEQYF
TRBV7-9	TRBJ2-2	-	-	TGTGCCAGCAGCTTCAGGGTGGCCGGGGAGCTGTTTTTT	CASSFRVAGELFF
TRBV28	TRBJ2-5	-	-	TGTGCCAGCAGCCCTGATGACAAGAGAATCCAGTACTTC	CASSPDDKRIQYF
TRBV15	TRBJ1-2	TRBD1	-	TGTGCCACCAGTTTGGACAGGGGGAACTATGGCTACACCTTC	CATSLDRGNYGYTF